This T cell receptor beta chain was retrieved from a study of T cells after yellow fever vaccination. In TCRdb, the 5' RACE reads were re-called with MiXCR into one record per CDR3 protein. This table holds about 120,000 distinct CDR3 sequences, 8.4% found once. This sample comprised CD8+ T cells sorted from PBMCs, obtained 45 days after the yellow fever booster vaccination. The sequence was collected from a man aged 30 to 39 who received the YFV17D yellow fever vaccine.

The CDR3 region has the DNA TGTGCCAGCGATAGGTCAGCGGGAGTAGGTTTGACAGATACGCAGTATTTT. This gives the protein CASDRSAGVGLTDTQYF. V usage is TRBV9 and J usage is TRBJ2-3, with 8 bases matching TRBD2. This CDR3 spans 17 amino acids. The germline V gene has CDR1 SGDLS and CDR2 YYNGEE. The V segment lost 7 bases and the J segment 3 bases; nucleotides outside the gene matches: 16.